The 2 T cell receptor beta chains listed next were all sequenced from one sample in a study of T-cell reconstitution after alpha-beta-depleted transplantation in children. Researchers prepared the TCRbeta library using unique molecular identifiers, the study reports. TCRdb itself ran the PCR reads through MiXCR, one entry per CDR3 protein. The top ten hold around 13% of the sample, which has 450,000 to 550,000 distinct CDR3 sequences, around 10% seen once. The sample consisted of PBMCs, mostly from graft donor cells, taken 180 days after TCRalphabeta/CD19-depleted stem cell transplant. The receptors stem from a female patient aged 2-15 years who had a stem cell transplant for aplastic anemia, so the T cells may come from the graft donor.

This chain connects TRBV29-1 to TRBJ2-5, with D unresolved. Trimming left V 4 bases short and J 5 bases short, with 8 bases between. Germline V lookup: CDR1 SQVTM, CDR2 ANQGSEA. The CDR3 has 11 amino acids. CDR3 sequence reads: CSVGPHETQYF. CDR3 DNA: TGCAGCGTTGGCCCCCACGAGACCCAGTACTTC.

This clonotype was seen at least ten times. The V gene is TRBV29-1, the J gene TRBJ2-1, with 10 bases aligning to TRBD2. Germline CDR1 SQVTM, CDR2 ANQGSEA. The length of the CDR3 is 15 residues. V lost 5 bases, J lost 8 bases, and 12 bases stayed unmatched. The CDR3 loop is CSVRSSGRIYDEQFF. CDR3 nucleotides: TGCAGCGTTCGTTCTAGCGGGAGAATTTACGATGAGCAGTTCTTC.